The next 14 T cell receptor beta chains were all read from a single sample in a study of human T cells and chemical hapten exposure (dated by TCRdb to 2020 to 2022). According to the study, the label for this sample's treatment or condition signals: therapeutic diphenylcyclopropenone sensitization with weekly scalp DPC. Library preparation attached unique molecular identifiers to individual cDNA molecules for quantitative, reproducible TCR counting. The public reads were run again by TCRdb, first through fastp at Q25 and then through MiXCR, and only productive beta chains were kept. All rows with the same CDR3 protein become a single entry with the most common DNA and genes. The sample table records approximately 3,000 distinct CDR3 sequences; roughly 50% of these occur just once. Jointly, the top ten make up about 5.3% of the sample. The sample was whole blood, taken before DPC sensitization or 2, 6, or about 24 weeks after (not recorded which). The receptors originated from an adult with alopecia areata. Some clones in this sample may be carry-over from other donors' samples. This table probably holds off-target reads from a library built for another chain.

The V gene is TRBV19, the J gene TRBJ2-3; the D call may be TRBD1 or TRBD2 (7 bases each). The CDR3 sequence is 15 residues long. In germline, CDR1 is LNHDA, CDR2 SQIVND (reference sequence). Trimming pared 7 bases from V and 2 bases from J, leaving 16 bases between. CDR3 region: CASKRDRGTTDTQYF. Written as DNA, the CDR3 is TGTGCCAGTAAGCGGGACAGAGGAACCACAGATACGCAGTATTTT.

The chain combines TRBV20-1 with TRBJ2-1; tentatively, D is TRBD2 (7 bases). The CDR3 is 15 residues long. V dropped 5 bases and J dropped 3 bases, with 17 bases sitting between them. CDR1 is DFQATT, CDR2 SNEGSKA, per germline (reference sequence). CDR3 residues: CSASRRGGGYNEQFF. Here the CDR3 DNA reads TGCAGTGCTTCTCGCCGGGGAGGGGGCTACAATGAGCAGTTCTTC.

V is TRBV3-1 and J is TRBJ2-7, with TRBD2 matching 8 bases. Trimming at V came to 8 bases and at J to 1 base, leaving 10 bases not matched to a gene. The germline V gene has CDR1 LGHDT and CDR2 YNNKEL (reference sequence). The CDR3 runs to 15 residues. In DNA form, the CDR3 reads TGTGCCAGCGGCTCACCGGGGGGGCAGTCCTACGAGCAGTACTTC. This translates into CASGSPGGQSYEQYF.

The chain has TRBV27 and TRBJ2-2; TRBD1 is a possible D gene (6 bases). The V end lost 3 bases, the J end lost 3 bases, and 14 bases lay between the germline ends. The CDR3 covers 16 residues. The V gene's germline CDR1 is MNHEY and CDR2 SMNVEV (reference sequence). The CDR3 region is CASSFGDTPYTGELFF. The CDR3 DNA is TGTGCCAGCAGTTTCGGGGACACCCCATACACCGGGGAGCTGTTTTTT.

The chain combines TRBV27 with TRBJ2-5; TRBD1 matches at 7 bases. Trimming at V came to 5 bases and at J to 5 bases, leaving 5 bases not matched to a gene. Germline loops: CDR1 MNHEY, CDR2 SMNVEV (reference sequence). CDR3 size: 13 residues. The DNA for the CDR3 is TGTGCCAGCAGTCGCGGACAGGCCGAGACCCAGTACTTC. Protein sequence: CASSRGQAETQYF.

This chain links TRBV3-1 with TRBJ1-2; D not resolved. The CDR3 is made up of 14 amino acids. Germline V gives CDR1 LGHDT, CDR2 YNNKEL (reference sequence). Trimming stripped 1 base from V and 10 bases from J, with 16 bases between. CDR3 DNA sequence: TGTGCCAGCAGCCAAGTAGGCGTTCAGAGAGTCTACACCTTC. Protein: CASSQVGVQRVYTF.

The genes are TRBV19 and TRBJ2-1, with 8 bases matching TRBD1. Trimming took 8 bases from V and 7 from J; bases not matched to a gene: 13. The length of the CDR3 is 15 residues. Per germline, CDR1 LNHDA and CDR2 SQIVND (reference sequence). The CDR3 region is CASASLGQGGNEQFF. The CDR3 nucleotides are TGTGCCAGTGCCAGCCTCGGACAGGGCGGAAATGAGCAGTTCTTC.

This chain uses TRBV4-1 with TRBJ2-3; D is perhaps TRBD1 (5 bases). Trimming stripped 3 bases from V and 4 bases from J, with 23 bases between. The CDR3 spans 18 residues. Germline assignment: CDR1 MGHRA and CDR2 YSYEKL. The chain's CDR3 is CASSQTLRTSLRPDTQYF. As DNA, the CDR3 is TGCGCCAGCAGCCAGACGCTCCGGACATCTCTTCGGCCAGATACGCAGTATTTT.

The chain is built from TRBV6-1 and TRBJ2-7; a weak D match, TRBD1 (6 bases). Germline values: CDR1 MNHNS, CDR2 SASEGT. V was trimmed by 2 bases and J by 6 bases, leaving 20 bases between them. The CDR3 spans 16 residues. The CDR3 sequence is CASSEKGSTWTVEQYF. The CDR3 DNA reads TGTGCCAGCAGTGAAAAAGGGAGCACTTGGACAGTCGAGCAGTACTTC.

The sample holds one count of this clonotype. The V gene is TRBV2, the J gene TRBJ2-1; D remains unclear. This CDR3 contains 12 residues. Trimming took 2 bases from V and 8 from J, leaving 7 bases between them. Looked up from germline, CDR1 is SNHLY and CDR2 is FYNNEI. The CDR3 loop is CASSEWNYEQFF. CDR3 in DNA: TGTGCCAGCAGTGAATGGAATTATGAGCAGTTCTTC.

This clonotype was detected a few times. A read error may produce the germline difference seen at one junction end. The rearrangement joins TRBV7-7 to TRBJ2-2; D not resolved. The CDR3 length is 15 residues. Germline-derived CDR1 and CDR2 are SSHAT and FNYEAQ (reference sequence). CDR3 sequence reads: CASSSSRSYTGELFF. The CDR3 DNA is TGTGCTAGCAGTTCGAGTAGGAGTTACACCGGGGAGCTGTTTTTT.

J is TRBJ2-3 and V is TRBV12-3 or TRBV12-4; TRBD2 agrees at 9 bases. The V gene end was trimmed by 3 bases and the J gene end by 4 bases; junction bases not matched to a gene: 5. The CDR3 has 15 residues. The CDR3 DNA is TGTGCCAGCAGTTTCCGCGGGGGGGCCCCAGATACGCAGTATTTT. Amino acid sequence: CASSFRGGAPDTQYF.

The V and J genes are TRBV5-4 and TRBJ2-1; weak D call: TRBD2 (6 bases). V lost 3 bases and J lost 0, with 10 bases in between. This CDR3 region has 15 residues. CDR1 and CDR2 (germline): SGHNT, YYREEE (reference sequence). CDR3 bases: TGTGCCAGCAGCTGGGCGGGGAGCTCCTACAATGAGCAGTTCTTC. This translates into CASSWAGSSYNEQFF.

The chain recombines TRBV24-1 with TRBJ2-1, with unresolved D. V lost 3 bases and J 6 bases, leaving 11 bases between the germline ends. CDR1 KGHDR and CDR2 SFDVKD come from the germline V gene. The CDR3 totals 14 residues. Written as DNA, the CDR3 is TGTGCCACCAGTGATCCCTGGAAAGCCAATGAGCAGTTCTTC. Protein sequence: CATSDPWKANEQFF.